This TCR beta chain is drawn from a study of CD4 and CD8 cells across lung adenocarcinoma regions. This clonotype was counted between two and nine times. Germline loops: CDR1 MNHNS, CDR2 SASEGT. V lost 0 bases and J lost 6, with 6 bases in between. The CDR3 is 13 amino acids. The patients had localized lung adenocarcinoma, a non-small cell subtype. TCRdb redid the calling of the PCR reads with MiXCR, one entry per CDR3 protein. The sample lists about 14,000 distinct CDR3 sequences, 35% to 55% seen once, with roughly 17% in the top ten. Specimen: CD4+ T cells from the center of a lung tumor. This chain connects TRBV6-1 to TRBJ1-5; D is undetermined. The clonotype was recovered from a male donor with lung adenocarcinoma. The CD4 and CD8 labels of this study may be unreliable. The CDR3 nucleotides read TGTGCCAGCAGTGAAGCGGTCGGTCAGCCCCAGCATTTT. Amino acids: CASSEAVGQPQHF.